This entry is about one T cell receptor (beta chain). The V gene's germline CDR1 is MDHEN and CDR2 SYDVKM. The CDR3 totals 12 residues. Trimming cost V 7 bases and J 4 bases, with 10 bases left between them. The entry originates in a study of blood T cell repertoires in COVID-19. Study-wide context: Both acute and convalescent COVID-19 samples were obtained from the United States, Italy and Spain.

Profiled with immunoSEQ multiplex PCR; TCRdb holds only in-frame clones, not every one. Of about 90,000 clones listed, 89% were seen once; the top ten hold around 2.8%. J is TRBJ1-1 and V is TRBV28; D may be TRBD1 (5 bases). The TCR comes from a middle-aged man with COVID-19, enrolled during active disease. Sequencing input: peripheral blood. The CDR3 sequence: CASTRDITEAFF. The CDR3 region has the DNA TGTGCCAGCACCAGGGATATCACTGAAGCTTTCTTT.